Listed here are 30 T cell receptor beta chains from one sample, sequenced in a study of T cell repertoires in cytomegalovirus infection. These TCRs' antigens remain unknown. TCRdb redid the calling of the reads with MiXCR, one entry per CDR3 protein. Of hundreds of thousands of distinct CDR3 sequences in the sample, almost 30% are singletons; the top ten hold around 20%. Sequenced material: cultured PBMCs, taken from culture after CMV antigen stimulation. These receptors came from a human donor in good health (CMV status not recorded). Some clones in this sample may be carry-over from other donors' samples.

The chain combines TRBV7-9 with TRBJ1-6; 10 positions agree with TRBD1. Looked up from germline, CDR1 is SEHNR and CDR2 is FQNEAQ (reference sequence). V dropped 2 bases and J dropped 9; count of bases not matched to a gene: 4. CDR3 length: 15 amino acids. The CDR3 DNA follows: TGTGCCAGCAGCTTATCAGGACAGGGGGTTTCACCCCTCCACTTT. Translation: CASSLSGQGVSPLHF.

This clonotype has a count of ten or more. The rearrangement uses TRBV7-2 and TRBJ1-6; 9 positions agree with TRBD1. The germline V gene encodes CDR1 SGHTA and CDR2 FQGNSA. This CDR3 is 17 amino acids long. The V segment lost 6 bases and the J segment 7 bases; nucleotides outside the gene matches: 13. This CDR3 is CASRLSGTGYNNSPLHF. DNA for the CDR3: TGTGCCAGCAGACTCTCCGGGACAGGGTATAACAATTCACCCCTCCACTTT.

The V and J genes are TRBV7-3 and TRBJ2-3; D perhaps matches TRBD2 (6 bases). Germline lookup yields CDR1 SGHTA and CDR2 FQGTGA. This CDR3 is 15 amino acids long. Trimming removed 4 bases from V and 0 bases from J, with 11 bases in between. This CDR3 reads CASSSGLYSTDTQYF. The DNA of the CDR3 is TGTGCCAGCAGCTCGGGACTCTATAGCACAGATACGCAGTATTTT.

The chain couples TRBV4-1 to TRBJ1-1, with 10 nucleotides matching TRBD1. CDR3 length equals 15 residues. V gave up 8 bases and J gave up 6 bases; unmatched junction bases: 12. Germline V gene lookup returns CDR1 MGHRA and CDR2 YSYEKL. The CDR3 nucleotides read TGCGCCAGCGGAGACAGGGGGCGAGGTGGGTCTGAAGCTTTCTTT. This encodes CASGDRGRGGSEAFF.

This clonotype was seen more than once but under ten times. This sequence joins TRBV6-1 and TRBJ1-1; 7 bases match TRBD1. The CDR3 contains 16 residues. Trimming cost V 0 bases and J 1 base; bases outside gene matches: 5. Germline-derived CDR1 and CDR2 are MNHNS and SASEGT. As DNA, the CDR3 is TGTGCCAGCAGTGAAGCGTCGGGGACAGCGAACACTGAAGCTTTCTTT. This encodes CASSEASGTANTEAFF.

This clonotype turned up a few times. The V gene is TRBV7-8, the J gene TRBJ2-1; no firm D call. The germline CDR1 and CDR2 sequences are SGHVS and FQNEAQ. The CDR3 consists of 17 residues. V lost 1 base and J lost 5, with 18 bases in between. Written as DNA, the CDR3 is TGTGCCAGCAGCTTAGTCAGTTGGTCCCCTGCCCACAATGAGCAGTTCTTC. Its protein product is CASSLVSWSPAHNEQFF.

The chain is built from TRBV7-9 and TRBJ2-3; 11 bases match TRBD2. CDR3 size: 16 residues. V was clipped by 3 bases and J by 1 base; unmatched bases: 3. In germline, CDR1 is SEHNR, CDR2 FQNEAQ (reference sequence). Here the CDR3 reads CASSLGLADRTDTQYF. The DNA of the CDR3 is TGTGCCAGCAGCTTGGGACTAGCGGATCGCACAGATACGCAGTATTTT.

V usage is TRBV7-9 and J usage is TRBJ2-5, with 8 bases lining up with TRBD1. From germline, CDR1 is SEHNR and CDR2 FQNEAQ (reference sequence). The V and J ends lost 4 bases and 4 bases, in that order; junction bases with no gene match: 8. The CDR3 loop spans 15 amino acids. The CDR3 region is CASSSYRGSGETQYF. CDR3 nucleotide sequence: TGTGCCAGCAGCTCTTACAGGGGGAGTGGAGAGACCCAGTACTTC.

The V call is TRBV28, the J call TRBJ1-6, with a weak D call TRBD1 (5 bases). The CDR3 extends over 15 amino acids. The V and J ends lost 6 bases and 3 bases respectively, with 12 bases between them. Germline V lookup: CDR1 MDHEN, CDR2 SYDVKM. The CDR3 nucleotides read TGTGCCAGCAGGCTCAGGGAAGTCTATAATTCACCCCTCCACTTT. As protein: CASRLREVYNSPLHF.

This clonotype was seen a handful of times. The chain combines TRBV10-3 with TRBJ1-5; unclear D gene. The CDR3 contains 13 residues. Germline V gives CDR1 ENHRY, CDR2 SYGVKD. V was cut by 7 bases and J by 2 bases, with 9 bases left in between. CDR3 sequence (DNA): TGTGCCATCACTAACAAACGCAATCAGCCCCAGCATTTT. It translates to CAITNKRNQPQHF.

In its sample, this clonotype was seen many times. This chain links TRBV7-2 with TRBJ2-5, with D unclear. Germline assignment: CDR1 SGHTA and CDR2 FQGNSA. The V end lost 2 bases, the J end lost 5 bases, and 6 bases lay between the germline ends. The CDR3 runs to 12 residues. CDR3 loop: CASSLIAETQYF. CDR3 DNA sequence: TGTGCCAGCAGCTTAATTGCGGAGACCCAGTACTTC. The full variable domain, with the rest looked up from reference TRBV7-2 and TRBJ2-5, is GAGVSQSPSNKVTEKGKDVELRCDPISGHTALYWYRQSLGQGLEFLIYFQGNSAPDKSGLPSDRFSAERTGGSVSTLTIQRTQQEDSAVYLCASSLIAETQYFGPGTRLLVL.

V is TRBV9 and J is TRBJ2-2, with a tentative D call TRBD1 (6 bases). This CDR3 has 16 amino acids. V lost 2 bases and J lost 3, with 14 bases in between. CDR1 SGDLS and CDR2 YYNGEE come from the germline V gene. The CDR3 DNA sequence: TGTGCCAGCAGCGTCACAAACGACAGGTACACCGGGGAGCTGTTTTTT. This translates into CASSVTNDRYTGELFF.

This clonotype was seen a few times. This chain links TRBV30 with TRBJ1-6, with D maybe TRBD1 (6 bases). V was trimmed by 3 bases and J by 8 bases, leaving 20 bases between them. The length of the CDR3 is 16 residues. Germline V CDR1 and CDR2: GTSNPN, SVGIG (reference sequence). CDR3 nucleotide sequence: TGTGCCTGGAGGGACTTCCGGACAGCGGCCTATTCACCCCTCCACTTT. This codes for CAWRDFRTAAYSPLHF.

J is TRBJ1-3 and V is TRBV7-8; D not resolved. V was shortened by 2 bases and J by 0 bases, with 8 bases between the two germline ends. The germline V gene encodes CDR1 SGHVS and CDR2 FQNEAQ. CDR3 length equals 15 residues. The CDR3 sequence: CASSLTDYSGNTIYF. The DNA of the CDR3 is TGTGCCAGCAGCTTAACTGATTACTCTGGAAACACCATATATTTT.

This chain connects TRBV10-3 to TRBJ1-5; TRBD1 aligns across 8 bases. The junction had 4 bases not matched to a gene; V was cut back by 10 bases and J by 2 bases. The CDR3 extends over 13 amino acids. Looked up from germline, CDR1 is ENHRY and CDR2 is SYGVKD. This CDR3 is CATTGAGNQPQHF. In nucleotides, the CDR3 is TGTGCCACGACAGGGGCTGGCAATCAGCCCCAGCATTTT.

V and J are TRBV18 and TRBJ2-3; 8 positions agree with TRBD2. With 2 bases clipped from V and 4 bases from J, the junction kept 14 bases outside the gene matches. CDR1 and CDR2 (germline): KGHSH, LQKENI. The CDR3 is made up of 18 amino acids. CDR3 in amino acids: CASSPGGYAGGRPDTQYF. The CDR3 DNA is TGTGCCAGCTCACCAGGCGGCTATGCGGGAGGACGGCCAGATACGCAGTATTTT.

About this clonotype itself: The conserved closing phenylalanine or tryptophan is absent in this CDR3, likely reflecting a read error. The chain employs TRBV10-3 and TRBJ2-2, with a tentative D call TRBD2 (5 bases). CDR1 ENHRY and CDR2 SYGVKD come from the germline V gene. Trimming left V 8 bases short and J 5 bases short, with 9 bases between. CDR3 size: 12 residues. The CDR3 loop is CAISRGTGELFL. The CDR3, as DNA: TGTGCCATCTCACGGGGAACCGGGGAGCTGTTTCTT.

Ten or more counts support this clonotype. J is TRBJ1-5 and V is TRBV6-5, with TRBD1 matching over 7 bases. The V and J ends lost 6 bases and 4 bases, in that order; junction bases with no gene match: 3. Germline V lookup: CDR1 MNHEY, CDR2 SVGAGI. The CDR3 consists of 13 residues. The CDR3 loop is CASRRDSNQPQHF. Here the CDR3 DNA reads TGTGCCAGCAGACGGGACAGTAATCAGCCCCAGCATTTT.

The chain links TRBV9 to TRBJ2-3; 14 nucleotides match TRBD2. J gave up 3 bases and V 3 bases, and 3 bases lay outside the gene matches. Germline values: CDR1 SGDLS, CDR2 YYNGEE. The CDR3 contains 16 residues. The CDR3 sequence: CASSGGLAGATDTQYF. The CDR3 region has the DNA TGTGCCAGCAGCGGGGGACTAGCGGGAGCTACAGATACGCAGTATTTT.

Worth noting for this clonotype: A much bigger clone sits one base away, suggesting this may be a read error. The J gene is TRBJ2-5, the V gene TRBV7-3, with D hard to call. Germline V gives CDR1 SGHTA, CDR2 FQGTGA. The V end lost 1 base, the J end lost 0 bases, and 3 bases lay between the germline ends. The CDR3 extends over 13 amino acids. The CDR3 DNA follows: TGTGCCAGCAGCTTAAAGAACCAAGAGACCCAGTACTTC. Amino acid sequence: CASSLKNQETQYF.

In this sample, this clonotype turned up once. The V and J genes are TRBV7-4 and TRBJ1-3, with D perhaps TRBD1 (5 bases). The CDR3 has 12 amino acids. The germline V gene has CDR1 SGHVT and CDR2 SQSDAQ. V was clipped by 4 bases and J by 8 bases, with 9 bases between them. CDR3 sequence reads: CASSSQGHTIYF. The CDR3 DNA sequence: TGTGCCAGCAGCTCCCAGGGACACACCATATATTTT.

The chain employs TRBV12-3 or TRBV12-4 and TRBJ1-5, with no clear D. The CDR3 runs 15 residues. Trimming cost V 1 base and J 5 bases, with 12 bases left between them. The CDR3 nucleotides are TGTGCCAGCAGTTTAGGGGCCCGGCCGGATCAGCCCCAGCATTTT. As protein: CASSLGARPDQPQHF.

The V and J genes are TRBV12-3 or TRBV12-4 and TRBJ1-1; D gene unclear. The V end was cut by 2 bases, the J end by 3 bases, with 10 bases between. The CDR3 runs to 14 residues. In nucleotides, the CDR3 is TGTGCCAGCAGTTTACCAGAGACTGACACTGAAGCTTTCTTT. Amino acids: CASSLPETDTEAFF.

CDR3 amino acids: CASSIDRGRRLGYTF. In DNA, the CDR3 is TGTGCCAGTAGTATAGATAGGGGACGACGCCTTGGCTACACCTTC. The chain carries TRBV19 and TRBJ1-2, with a weak D call TRBD1 (5 bases). With 0 bases removed from V and 7 bases from J, the gap between germline ends came to 15 bases. The germline V gene has CDR1 LNHDA and CDR2 SQIVND (reference sequence). This CDR3 spans 15 amino acids.

This sequence joins TRBV5-5 and TRBJ1-1; tentative D call: TRBD1 (6 bases). The CDR3 consists of 15 residues. V shed 3 bases and J shed 5 bases, with 17 bases lying between them. Germline CDR1 and CDR2: SGHKS and YYEKEE (reference sequence). In nucleotides, the CDR3 is TGTGCCAGCAGCTCCTTGACAGGACGTGGAACTGAAGCTTTCTTT. Its protein product is CASSSLTGRGTEAFF.

The chain employs TRBV20-1 and TRBJ2-7; D ambiguous. This CDR3 has 13 amino acids. Germline V gene sequence: CDR1 DFQATT, CDR2 SNEGSKA (reference sequence). The V gene lost 4 bases and the J gene lost 9 bases, with 19 bases spanning the gap. Written as DNA, the CDR3 is TGCAGTGCTAACCGGAACAGTGGCGCGTGGCAGTACTTC. Protein: CSANRNSGAWQYF.

The chain carries TRBV5-4 and TRBJ2-4, with 13 bases matching TRBD2. The J segment lost 0 bases and the V segment lost 3 bases, leaving 15 bases of the junction unmatched. The germline CDR1 and CDR2 sequences are SGHNT and YYREEE (reference sequence). The CDR3 is 21 residues long. The CDR3 is CASSSWTSGRPLDLAKNIQYF. The CDR3 DNA follows: TGTGCCAGCAGCTCCTGGACTAGCGGGAGACCTCTTGACTTAGCCAAAAACATTCAGTACTTC.

Written as DNA, the CDR3 is TGTGCCAGCAGCTCCCCTGGGGCTGCCCGGACCTCTAACTATGGCTACACCTTC. Translated: CASSSPGAARTSNYGYTF. This chain joins TRBV7-4 and TRBJ1-2; a weak D match, TRBD1 (5 bases). CDR3 length: 18 amino acids. V lost 4 bases, J lost 0 bases, and 21 bases lay in between. CDR1 and CDR2 (germline): SGHVT, SQSDAQ.

The chain employs TRBV25-1 and TRBJ2-7; D unclear. The germline CDR1 and CDR2 sequences are MGHDK and SYGVNS. Trimming left V 4 bases short and J 3 bases short, with 7 bases between. The CDR3 extends over 12 amino acids. As DNA, the CDR3 is TGTGCCAGCAGTGCCTCATACTACGAGCAGTACTTC. This gives the protein CASSASYYEQYF.

This chain uses TRBV20-1 with TRBJ2-5, with 7 nucleotides matching TRBD1. Trimming took 6 bases from V and 1 from J; bases not matched to a gene: 5. The CDR3 is 13 amino acids. Germline assignment: CDR1 DFQATT and CDR2 SNEGSKA (reference sequence). The CDR3 is CSAPGQAQETQYF. The CDR3 nucleotides are TGCAGTGCCCCCGGACAGGCCCAAGAGACCCAGTACTTC.